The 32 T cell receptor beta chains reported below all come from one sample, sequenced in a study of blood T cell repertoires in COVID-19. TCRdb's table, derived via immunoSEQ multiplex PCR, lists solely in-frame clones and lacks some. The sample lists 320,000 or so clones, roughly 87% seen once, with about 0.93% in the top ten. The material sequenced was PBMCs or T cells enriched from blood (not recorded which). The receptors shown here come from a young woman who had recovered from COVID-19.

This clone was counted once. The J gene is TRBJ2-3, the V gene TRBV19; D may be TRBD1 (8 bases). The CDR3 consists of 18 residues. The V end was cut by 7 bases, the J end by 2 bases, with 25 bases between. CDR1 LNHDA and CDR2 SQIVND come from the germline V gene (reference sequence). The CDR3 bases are TGTGCCAGTACCCCCAGGAACTTAACAGGGGGGGCCACAGATACGCAGTATTTT. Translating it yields CASTPRNLTGGATDTQYF.

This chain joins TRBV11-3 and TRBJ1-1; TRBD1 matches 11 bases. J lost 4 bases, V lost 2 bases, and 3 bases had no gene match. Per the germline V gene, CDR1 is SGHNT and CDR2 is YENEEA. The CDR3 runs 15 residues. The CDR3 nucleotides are TGTGCCAGCAGCTTAAGCGGGACAGGGGGCACTGAAGCTTTCTTT. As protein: CASSLSGTGGTEAFF.

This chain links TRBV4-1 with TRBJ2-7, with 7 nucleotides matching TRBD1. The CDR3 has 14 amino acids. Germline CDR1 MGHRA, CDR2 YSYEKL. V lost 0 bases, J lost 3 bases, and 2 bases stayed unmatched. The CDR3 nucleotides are TGCGCCAGCAGCCAAGACAGGGGGTTCTACGAGCAGTACTTC. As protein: CASSQDRGFYEQYF.

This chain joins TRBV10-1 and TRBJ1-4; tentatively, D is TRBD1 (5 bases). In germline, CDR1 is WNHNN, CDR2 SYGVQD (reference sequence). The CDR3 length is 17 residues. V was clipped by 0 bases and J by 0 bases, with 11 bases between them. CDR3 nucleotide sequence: TGCGCCAGCAGTGAGTCGGCGGGGACTGCAACTAATGAAAAACTGTTTTTT. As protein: CASSESAGTATNEKLFF.

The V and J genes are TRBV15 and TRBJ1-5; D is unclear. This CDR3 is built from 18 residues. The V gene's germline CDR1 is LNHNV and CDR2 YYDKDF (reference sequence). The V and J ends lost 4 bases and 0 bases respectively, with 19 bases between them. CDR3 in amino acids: CATSIASAEPYSNQPQHF. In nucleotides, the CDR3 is TGTGCCACCAGCATAGCGAGCGCTGAACCTTATAGCAATCAGCCCCAGCATTTT.

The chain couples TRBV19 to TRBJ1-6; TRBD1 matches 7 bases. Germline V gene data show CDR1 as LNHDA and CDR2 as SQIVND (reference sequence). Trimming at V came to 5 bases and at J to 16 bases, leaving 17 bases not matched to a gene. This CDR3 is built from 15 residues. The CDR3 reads CASSPRTGHIVRLHF. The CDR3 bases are TGTGCCAGTAGTCCTCGGACAGGACATATTGTAAGGCTCCACTTT.

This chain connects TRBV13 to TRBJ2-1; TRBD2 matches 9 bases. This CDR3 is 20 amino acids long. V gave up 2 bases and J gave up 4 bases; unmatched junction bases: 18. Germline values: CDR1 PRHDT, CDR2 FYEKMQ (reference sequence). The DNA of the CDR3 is TGTGCCAGCAGCTTATTTGGTTGGGCTAGCGGGGCTAAATCATACAATGAGCAGTTCTTC. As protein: CASSLFGWASGAKSYNEQFF.

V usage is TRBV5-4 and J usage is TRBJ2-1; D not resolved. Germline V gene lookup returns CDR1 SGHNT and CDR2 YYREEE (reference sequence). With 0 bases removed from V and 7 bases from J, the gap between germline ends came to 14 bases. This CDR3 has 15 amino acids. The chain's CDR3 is CASSLARRKGNEQFF. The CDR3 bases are TGTGCCAGCAGCTTGGCGCGGCGAAAAGGAAATGAGCAGTTCTTC. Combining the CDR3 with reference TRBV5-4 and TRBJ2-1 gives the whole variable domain ETGVTQSPTHLIKTRGQQVTLRCSSQSGHNTVSWYQQALGQGPQFIFQYYREEENGRGNFPPRFSGLQFPNYSSELNVNALELDDSALYLCASSLARRKGNEQFFGPGTRLTVL.

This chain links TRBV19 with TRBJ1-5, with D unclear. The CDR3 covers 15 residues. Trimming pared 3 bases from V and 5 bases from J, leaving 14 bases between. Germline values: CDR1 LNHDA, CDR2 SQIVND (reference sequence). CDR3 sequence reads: CASSMRWRADQPQHF. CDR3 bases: TGTGCCAGTAGTATGAGATGGAGAGCGGATCAGCCCCAGCATTTT.

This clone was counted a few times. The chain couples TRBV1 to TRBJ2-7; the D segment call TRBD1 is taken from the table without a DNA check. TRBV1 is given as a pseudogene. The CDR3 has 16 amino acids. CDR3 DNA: TGCACCAGCAGCCAAGAAGCGACAGGGGGGACCTACGAGCAGTACTTC. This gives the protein CTSSQEATGGTYEQYF.

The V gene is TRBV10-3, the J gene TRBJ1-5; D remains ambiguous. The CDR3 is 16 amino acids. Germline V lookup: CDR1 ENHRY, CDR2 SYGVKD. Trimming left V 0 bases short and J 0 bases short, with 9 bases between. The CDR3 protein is CAISESSSNSNQPQHF. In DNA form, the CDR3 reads TGTGCCATCAGTGAGTCGTCATCAAATAGCAATCAGCCCCAGCATTTT.

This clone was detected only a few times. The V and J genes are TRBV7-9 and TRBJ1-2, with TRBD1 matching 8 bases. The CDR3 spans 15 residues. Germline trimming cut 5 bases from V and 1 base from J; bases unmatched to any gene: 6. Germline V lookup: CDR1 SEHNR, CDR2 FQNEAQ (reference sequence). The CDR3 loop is CASSVGQGRNYGYTF. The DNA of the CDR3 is TGTGCCAGCAGCGTCGGACAGGGCCGTAACTATGGCTACACCTTC.

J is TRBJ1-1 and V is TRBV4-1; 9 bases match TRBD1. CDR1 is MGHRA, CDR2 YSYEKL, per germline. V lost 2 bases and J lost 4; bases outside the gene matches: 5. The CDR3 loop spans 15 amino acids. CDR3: CASSQISGQGTEAFF. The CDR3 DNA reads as TGCGCCAGCAGCCAAATTTCGGGACAGGGCACTGAAGCTTTCTTT.

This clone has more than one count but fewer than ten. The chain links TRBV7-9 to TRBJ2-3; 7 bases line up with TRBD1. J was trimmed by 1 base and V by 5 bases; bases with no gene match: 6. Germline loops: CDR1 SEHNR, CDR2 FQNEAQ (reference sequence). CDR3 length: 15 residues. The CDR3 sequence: CASSRDQGGTDTQYF. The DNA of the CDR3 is TGTGCCAGCAGCCGTGATCAGGGGGGCACAGATACGCAGTATTTT. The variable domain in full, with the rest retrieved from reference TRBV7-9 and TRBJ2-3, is DTGVSQNPRHKITKRGQNVTFRCDPISEHNRLYWYRQTLGQGPEFLTYFQNEAQLEKSRLLSDRFSAERPKGSFSTLEIQRTEQGDSAMYLCASSRDQGGTDTQYFGPGTRLTVL.

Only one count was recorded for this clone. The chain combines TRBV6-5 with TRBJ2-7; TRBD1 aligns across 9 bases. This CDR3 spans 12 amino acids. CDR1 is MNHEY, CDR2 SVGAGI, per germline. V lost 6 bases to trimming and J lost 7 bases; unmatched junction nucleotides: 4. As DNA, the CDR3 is TGTGCCAGCAGGCGGACAGGGGTAGAGCAGTACTTC. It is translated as CASRRTGVEQYF.

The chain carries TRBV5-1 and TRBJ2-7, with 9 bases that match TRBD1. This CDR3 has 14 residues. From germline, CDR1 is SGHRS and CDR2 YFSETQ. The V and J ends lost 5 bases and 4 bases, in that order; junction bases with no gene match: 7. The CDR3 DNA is TGCGCCAGCAGGATTCCGGGACAGGGTTACGAGCAGTACTTC. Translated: CASRIPGQGYEQYF.

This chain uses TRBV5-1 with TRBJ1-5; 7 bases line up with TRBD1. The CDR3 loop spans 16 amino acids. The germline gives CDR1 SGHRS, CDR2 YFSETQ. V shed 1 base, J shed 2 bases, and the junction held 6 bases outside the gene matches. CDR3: CASSLSGTVGNQPQHF. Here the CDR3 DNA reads TGCGCCAGCAGCTTGTCTGGGACAGTTGGCAATCAGCCCCAGCATTTT.

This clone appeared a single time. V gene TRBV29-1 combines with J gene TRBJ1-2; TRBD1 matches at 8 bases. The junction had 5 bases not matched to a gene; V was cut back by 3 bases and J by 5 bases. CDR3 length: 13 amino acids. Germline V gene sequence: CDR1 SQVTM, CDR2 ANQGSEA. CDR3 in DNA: TGCAGCGTTGACGGGACAGGTCCTTATGGCTACACCTTC. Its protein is CSVDGTGPYGYTF.

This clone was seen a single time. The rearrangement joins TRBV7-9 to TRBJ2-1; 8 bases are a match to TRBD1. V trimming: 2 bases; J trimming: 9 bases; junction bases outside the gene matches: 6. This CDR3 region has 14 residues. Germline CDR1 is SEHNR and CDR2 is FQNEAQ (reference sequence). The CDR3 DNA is TGTGCCAGCAGCTTACAGGGGGCGAAAGGTGAGCAGTTCTTC. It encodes CASSLQGAKGEQFF.

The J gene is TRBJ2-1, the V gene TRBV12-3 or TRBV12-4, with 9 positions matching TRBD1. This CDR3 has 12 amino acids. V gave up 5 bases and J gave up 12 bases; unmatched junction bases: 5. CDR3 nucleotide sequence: TGTGCCAGCAGTCCACAGGGGGCTGGGCAGTTCTTC. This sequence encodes CASSPQGAGQFF.

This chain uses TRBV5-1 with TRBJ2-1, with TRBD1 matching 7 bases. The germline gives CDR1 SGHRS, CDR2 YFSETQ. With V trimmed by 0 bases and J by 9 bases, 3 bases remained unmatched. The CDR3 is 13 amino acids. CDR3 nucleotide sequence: TGCGCCAGCAGCTTGGATCCAGGGGGTGAGCAGTTCTTC. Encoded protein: CASSLDPGGEQFF.

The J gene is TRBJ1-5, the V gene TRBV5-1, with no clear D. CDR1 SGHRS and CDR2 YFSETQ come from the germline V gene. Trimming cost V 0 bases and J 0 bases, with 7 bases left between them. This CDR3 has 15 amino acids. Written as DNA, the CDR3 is TGCGCCAGCAGCTTGGACAATTATAGCAATCAGCCCCAGCATTTT. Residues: CASSLDNYSNQPQHF.

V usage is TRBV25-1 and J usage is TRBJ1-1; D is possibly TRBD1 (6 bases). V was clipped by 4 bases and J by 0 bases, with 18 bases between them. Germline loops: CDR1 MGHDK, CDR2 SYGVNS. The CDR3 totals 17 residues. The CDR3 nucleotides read TGTGCCAGCAGTGGAGGGACAAATGGGATCATGAACACTGAAGCTTTCTTT. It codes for CASSGGTNGIMNTEAFF.

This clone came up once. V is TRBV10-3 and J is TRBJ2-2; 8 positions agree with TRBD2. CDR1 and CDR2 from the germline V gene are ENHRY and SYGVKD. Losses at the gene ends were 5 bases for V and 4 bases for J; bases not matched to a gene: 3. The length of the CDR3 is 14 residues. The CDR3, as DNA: TGTGCCATCAGTAGCGGGGGAACCACCGGGGAGCTGTTTTTT. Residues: CAISSGGTTGELFF.

The CDR3 here is CSAIAGGTDTQYF. CDR3 in DNA: TGCAGCGCAATAGCGGGGGGGACAGATACGCAGTATTTT. J is TRBJ2-3 and V is TRBV29-1; 11 bases line up with TRBD2. Germline V gene data show CDR1 as SQVTM and CDR2 as ANQGSEA. The V segment lost 7 bases and the J segment 3 bases; nucleotides outside the gene matches: 3. The CDR3 length is 13 residues.

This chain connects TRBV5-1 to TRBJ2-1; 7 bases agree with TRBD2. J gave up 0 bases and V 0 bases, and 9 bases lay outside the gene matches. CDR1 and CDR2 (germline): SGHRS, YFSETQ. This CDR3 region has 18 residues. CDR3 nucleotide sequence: TGCGCCAGCAGCTTGGCCTTGCCTAGCGGACGCTCCTACAATGAGCAGTTCTTC. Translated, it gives CASSLALPSGRSYNEQFF.

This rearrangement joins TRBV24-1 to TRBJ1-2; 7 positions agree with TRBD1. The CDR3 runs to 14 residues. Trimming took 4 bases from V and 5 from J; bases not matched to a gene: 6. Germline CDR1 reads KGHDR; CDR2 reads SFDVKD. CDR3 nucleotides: TGTGCCACCAGTGACCACGACAGGGTGTATGGCTACACCTTC. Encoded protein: CATSDHDRVYGYTF.

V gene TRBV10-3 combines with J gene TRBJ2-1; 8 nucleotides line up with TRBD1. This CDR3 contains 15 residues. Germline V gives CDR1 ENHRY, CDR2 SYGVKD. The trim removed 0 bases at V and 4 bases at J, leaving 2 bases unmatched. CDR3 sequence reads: CAISESGQGYNEQFF. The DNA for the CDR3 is TGTGCCATCAGTGAGTCAGGACAGGGTTACAATGAGCAGTTCTTC.

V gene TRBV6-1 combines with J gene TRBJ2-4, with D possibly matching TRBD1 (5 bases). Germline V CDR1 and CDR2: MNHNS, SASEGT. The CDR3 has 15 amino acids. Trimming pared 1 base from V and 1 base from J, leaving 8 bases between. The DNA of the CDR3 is TGTGCCAGCAGTGAAGGCAGGGCGGCCAAAAACATTCAGTACTTC. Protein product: CASSEGRAAKNIQYF.

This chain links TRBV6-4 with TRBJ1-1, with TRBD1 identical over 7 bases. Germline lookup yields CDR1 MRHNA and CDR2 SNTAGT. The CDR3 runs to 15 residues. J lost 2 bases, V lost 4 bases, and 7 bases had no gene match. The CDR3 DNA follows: TGTGCCAGCAGTGCCCTTTCAGGGGGAAACACTGAAGCTTTCTTT. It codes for CASSALSGGNTEAFF.

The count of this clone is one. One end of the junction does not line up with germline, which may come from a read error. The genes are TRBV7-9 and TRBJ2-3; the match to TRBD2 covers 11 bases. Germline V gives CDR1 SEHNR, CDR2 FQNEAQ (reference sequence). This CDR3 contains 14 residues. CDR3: CASSLAGGLDTQYF. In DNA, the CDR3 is TGTGCCAGCAGCCTAGCGGGGGGTCTAGATACGCAGTATTTT.

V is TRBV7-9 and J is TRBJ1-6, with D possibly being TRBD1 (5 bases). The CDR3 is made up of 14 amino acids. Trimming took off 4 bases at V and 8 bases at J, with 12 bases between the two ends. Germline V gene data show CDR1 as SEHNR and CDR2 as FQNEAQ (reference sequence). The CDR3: CASSSWGGDSPLHF. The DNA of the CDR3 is TGTGCCAGCAGCTCCTGGGGAGGGGATTCACCCCTCCACTTT.